The present entry profiles one T cell receptor beta chain with its context. Its target antigen remains unknown. No base quality values were provided; no much bigger clone lies one nucleotide off. The immunoSEQ Assay, a bias-controlled multiplex PCR, was used to amplify TCRbeta CDR3 regions from genomic DNA. As for the authors' bioinformatics: Nucleated cell counts per sample were estimated from amplification of reference gene primers within the assay. To quantify the absolute abundance of each unique TCRbeta CDR3 rearrangement, sequence reads were collapsed and filtered. For each sample, productive Simpson clonality was calculated as the square root of Simpson's diversity index over productive rearrangements. TCRdb stores this immuneACCESS table with in-frame sequences only. Part of the clones is absent; in the studies checked, under half of the shortfall reflects unresolved V genes, and no reason is known for the rest. That table gives V, J and clone size, and the DNA gave D and trimming. For this sample the table gives more than 95,000 clones, of which about four fifths were detected only once. The ten largest clones add up to roughly 14% of the sample.

The source of the sample is a study of blood T cell repertoires in COVID-19 (dated by TCRdb to the early 2020s). With regard to the full study: Collaborator samples came from the United States, Italy and Spain and covered acute and convalescent phases of COVID-19. Where HLA class I and class II types were available, the types were taken from metadata supplied by the sample provider, not from assay-based typing. The repertoires were made available in a free public database intended to serve as a resource for research on the immune response to SARS-CoV-2. The dataset comprised deeply sampled blood TCRbeta repertoires from subjects exposed to, actively infected with, or recovered from COVID-19. Sample metadata almost always included a de-identified subject ID, COVID-19 status, age in years and sex. The material from the prospective study consisted of cDNA or gDNA derived from T cells, B-cell-depleted T cells, or PBMCs. Samples were obtained from the ongoing ImmuneRACE study (first 160 participants) and from 1,254 subjects provided by 6 global collaborators.

Whole blood was collected in K2EDTA tubes by collaborating institutions according to the institutions' own protocols. For TCRbeta analysis, collaborator samples were shipped as frozen whole blood, as isolated PBMCs, or as DNA extracted from either sample type. What the authors observed across the whole study: The amount of clinical and demographic metadata varied by source and participant and was provided uncurated.

In the germline V gene, CDR1 corresponds to SGHVS and CDR2 to FQNEAQ. V is shortened by 5 bases, J by 0 bases, and the region joining them spans 14 bases. The CDR3 measures 15 amino acids from cysteine to phenylalanine. Just the 45-base CDR3 DNA is kept, in frame starting at base 1. This sequence originates from a woman at least 80 years old with acute or convalescent COVID-19. Recombination linked TRBV7-8 to TRBJ2-7, with the identity of the D gene unclear. Sample: peripheral blood. The nucleotide sequence is TGTGCCAGCAGCAAGACAACTTCTGGCTCCTACGAGCAGTACTTC. Translated, this is CASSKTTSGSYEQYF. With all but the CDR3 taken from the reference TRBV7-8 and TRBJ2-7 genes, the full variable domain is: GAGVSQSPRYKVAKRGQDVALRCDPISGHVSLFWYQQALGQGPEFLTYFQNEAQLDKSGLPSDRFFAERPEGSVSTLKIQRTQQEDSAVYLCASSKTTSGSYEQYFGPGTRLTVT.